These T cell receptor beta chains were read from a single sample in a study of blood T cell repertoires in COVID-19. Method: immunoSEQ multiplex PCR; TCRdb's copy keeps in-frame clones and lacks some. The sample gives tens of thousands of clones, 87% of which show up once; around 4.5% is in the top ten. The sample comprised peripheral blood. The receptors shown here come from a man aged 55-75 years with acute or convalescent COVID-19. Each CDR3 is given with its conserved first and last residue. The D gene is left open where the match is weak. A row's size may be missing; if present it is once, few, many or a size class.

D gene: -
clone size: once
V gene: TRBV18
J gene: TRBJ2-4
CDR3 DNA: TGTGCCAGCTCACCGGTTGATCAGGGGACGGACATTCAGTACTTC
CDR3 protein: CASSPVDQGTDIQYF

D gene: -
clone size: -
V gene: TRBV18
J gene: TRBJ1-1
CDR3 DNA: TGTGCCAGCTCACCTCCTAACGGGATGAACACTGAAGCTTTCTTT
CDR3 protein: CASSPPNGMNTEAFF

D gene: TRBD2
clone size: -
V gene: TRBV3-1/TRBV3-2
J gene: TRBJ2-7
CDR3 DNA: TGTGCCAGCAGCCCAGCGGGGGGCCGAAGCGAGCAGTACTTC
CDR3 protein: CASSPAGGRSEQYF

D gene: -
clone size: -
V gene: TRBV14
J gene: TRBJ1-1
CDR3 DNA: TGTGCCAGCAGCCCGATTACAGAGAACACTGAAGCTTTCTTT
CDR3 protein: CASSPITENTEAFF

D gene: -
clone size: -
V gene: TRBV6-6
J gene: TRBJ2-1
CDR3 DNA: TGTGCCAGCAGTTACGGGGGGAGCTCCTACAATGAGCAGTTCTTC
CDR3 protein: CASSYGGSSYNEQFF

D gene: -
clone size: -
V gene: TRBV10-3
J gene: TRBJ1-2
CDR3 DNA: TGTGCCATCAGTAAAAGCCGGGAAAAGGACTATGGCTACACCTTC
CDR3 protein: CAISKSREKDYGYTF

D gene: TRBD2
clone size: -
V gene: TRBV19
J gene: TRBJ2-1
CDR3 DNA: TGTGCCAGTAGACTAGCGGGCTCCTACAATGAGCAGTTCTTC
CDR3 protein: CASRLAGSYNEQFF

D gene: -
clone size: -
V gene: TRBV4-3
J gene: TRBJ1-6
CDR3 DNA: TGCGCCAGCAGCCAAGACCCTTTCGGGGCCCTCCACTTT
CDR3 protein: CASSQDPFGALHF

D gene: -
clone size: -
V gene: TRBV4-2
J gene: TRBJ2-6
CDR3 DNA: TGTGCCAGCAGCCAGGAGGTGGCCACTGGGGCCAACGTCCTGACTTTC
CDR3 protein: CASSQEVATGANVLTF

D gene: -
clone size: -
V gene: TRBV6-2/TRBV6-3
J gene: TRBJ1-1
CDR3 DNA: TGTGCCAGCAGCACCGGCAGGGAAGCTTTCTTT
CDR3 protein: CASSTGREAFF

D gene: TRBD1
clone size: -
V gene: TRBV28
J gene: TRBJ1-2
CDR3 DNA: TGTGCCCTACAGGCACAGGGGGTCAATAACTATGGCTACACCTTC
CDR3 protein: CALQAQGVNNYGYTF

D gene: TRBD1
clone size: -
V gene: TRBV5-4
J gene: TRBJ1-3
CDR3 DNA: TGTGCCAGCAGCTTTGAAGGGACAGCCGACTCTGGAAACACCATATATTTT
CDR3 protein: CASSFEGTADSGNTIYF

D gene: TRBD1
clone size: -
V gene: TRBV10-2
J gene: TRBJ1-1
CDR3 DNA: TGCGCCAGCAGTGAGTGGGACAGCCAGGCCCCTGAAGCTTTCTTT
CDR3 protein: CASSEWDSQAPEAFF

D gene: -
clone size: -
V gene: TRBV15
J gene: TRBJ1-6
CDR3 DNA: TGTGCCACCAGCAGAGGGAGGAATTCACCCCTCCACTTT
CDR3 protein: CATSRGRNSPLHF

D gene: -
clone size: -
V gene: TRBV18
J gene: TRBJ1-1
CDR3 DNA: TGTGCCAGCTCACAGGGGTTATACATGAACACTGAAGCTTTCTTT
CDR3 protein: CASSQGLYMNTEAFF

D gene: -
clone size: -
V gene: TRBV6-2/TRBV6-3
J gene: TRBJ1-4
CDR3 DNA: TGTGCCAGCAGCCGTCATTTGGGCTTGGGTGAAAAACTGTTTTTT
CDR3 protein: CASSRHLGLGEKLFF

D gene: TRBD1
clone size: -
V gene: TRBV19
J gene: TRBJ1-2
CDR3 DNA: TGTGCCAGTAGCCTCACAGGGGGCTCTTATGGCTACACCTTC
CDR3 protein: CASSLTGGSYGYTF

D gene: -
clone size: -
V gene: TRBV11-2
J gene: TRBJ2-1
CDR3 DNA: TGTGCCAGCAGCCTGCGGGGAGAGACCAATGAGCAGTTCTTC
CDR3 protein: CASSLRGETNEQFF

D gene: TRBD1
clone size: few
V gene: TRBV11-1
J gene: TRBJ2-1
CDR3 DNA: TGTGCCAGCACCCACAGGGGCGGGTACAATGAGCAGTTCTTC
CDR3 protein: CASTHRGGYNEQFF

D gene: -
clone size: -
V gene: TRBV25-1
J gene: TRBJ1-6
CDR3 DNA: TGTGCCAGCAGTCCCCCAACAGGGAATGGGTATTCACCCCTCCACTTT
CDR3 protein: CASSPPTGNGYSPLHF

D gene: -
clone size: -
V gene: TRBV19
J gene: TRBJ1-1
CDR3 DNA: TGTGCCAGTAGAGCAGGGGAGGGGAACACTGAAGCTTTCTTT
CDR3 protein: CASRAGEGNTEAFF

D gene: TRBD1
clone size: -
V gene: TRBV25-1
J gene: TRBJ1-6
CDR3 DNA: TGTGCCAGTATGACAGGGAGGAATTCACCCCTCCACTTT
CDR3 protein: CASMTGRNSPLHF

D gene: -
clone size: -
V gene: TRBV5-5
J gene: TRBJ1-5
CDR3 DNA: TGTGCCAGCAGCCAATATGGGGGCGACAATCAGCCCCAGCATTTT
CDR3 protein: CASSQYGGDNQPQHF

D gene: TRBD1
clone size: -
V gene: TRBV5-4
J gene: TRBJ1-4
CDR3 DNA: TGTGCCAGCAGCTGGCTCGGGACAGGGGATGAAAAACTGTTTTTT
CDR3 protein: CASSWLGTGDEKLFF

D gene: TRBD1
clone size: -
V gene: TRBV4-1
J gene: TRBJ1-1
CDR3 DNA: TGCGCCAGCAGCCAAGTACTGACAGGGGCCCCTGAAGCTTTCTTT
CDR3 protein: CASSQVLTGAPEAFF

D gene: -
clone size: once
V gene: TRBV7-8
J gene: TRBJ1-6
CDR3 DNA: TGTGCCAGCAGCTTAGTGAGTCCTAGGAGTAATTCACCCCTCCACTTT
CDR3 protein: CASSLVSPRSNSPLHF

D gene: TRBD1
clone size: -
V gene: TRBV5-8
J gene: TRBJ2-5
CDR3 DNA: TGTGCCAGCAGCTTGGCCGACAGGGGCGAGGAGACCCAGTACTTC
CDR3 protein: CASSLADRGEETQYF

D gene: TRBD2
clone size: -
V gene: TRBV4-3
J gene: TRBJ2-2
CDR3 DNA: TGCGCCAGCAGCCAAGTTGTAGCGGGGGGGTATTTGTTTTTT
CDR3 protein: CASSQVVAGGYLFF

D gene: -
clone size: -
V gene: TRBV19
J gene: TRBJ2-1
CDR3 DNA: TGTGCCAGTACCCCAACCCTCACGAGCTCCTACAATGAGCAGTTCTTC
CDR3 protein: CASTPTLTSSYNEQFF

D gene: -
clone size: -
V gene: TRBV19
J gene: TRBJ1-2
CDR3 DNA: TGTGCCAGTAGTCCGGACAGCAACTATGGCTACACCTTC
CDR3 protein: CASSPDSNYGYTF

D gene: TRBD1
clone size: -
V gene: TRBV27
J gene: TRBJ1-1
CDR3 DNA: TGTGCCAGCAGTGGGACAGGCAAAGCTTTCTTT
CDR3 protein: CASSGTGKAFF

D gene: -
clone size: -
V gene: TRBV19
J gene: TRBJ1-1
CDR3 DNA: TGTGCCACCACTACCCTTCCAGGGGAGGGGAACACTGAAGCTTTCTTT
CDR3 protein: CATTTLPGEGNTEAFF

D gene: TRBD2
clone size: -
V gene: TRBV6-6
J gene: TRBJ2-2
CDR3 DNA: TGTGCCAGCACTCCACGGGGGGTCACCGGGGAGCTGTTTTTT
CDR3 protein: CASTPRGVTGELFF

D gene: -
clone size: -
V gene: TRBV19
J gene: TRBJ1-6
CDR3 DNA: TGTGCCAGTAGTATGAAGAAGGGGGGGACTTTAAATTCACCCCTCCACTTT
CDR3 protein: CASSMKKGGTLNSPLHF

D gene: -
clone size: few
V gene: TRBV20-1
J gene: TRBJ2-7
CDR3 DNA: TGCAGTGCTAGTGCTTCCGGTCCTAGCTCCTACGAGCAGTACTTC
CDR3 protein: CSASASGPSSYEQYF

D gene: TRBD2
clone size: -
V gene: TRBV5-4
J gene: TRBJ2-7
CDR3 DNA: TGTGCCAGCAGCGGAACTAGCGGGAGAAACTACGAGCAGTACTTC
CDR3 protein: CASSGTSGRNYEQYF

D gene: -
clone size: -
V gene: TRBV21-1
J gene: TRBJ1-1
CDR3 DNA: TGTGCCAGCAGCAAAGAAGGGGGGGCGGTGGGGAACGCTGAAGCTTTCTTT
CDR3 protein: CASSKEGGAVGNAEAFF

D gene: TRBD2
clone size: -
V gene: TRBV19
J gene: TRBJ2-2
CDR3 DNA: TGTGCCAGTAGTAAACCGGGACTAGCTTCCGGGGAGCTGTTTTTT
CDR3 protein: CASSKPGLASGELFF

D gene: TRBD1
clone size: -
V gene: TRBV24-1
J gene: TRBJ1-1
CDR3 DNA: TGTGCCACCAGTGACTACAGGGGCCATGAAGCTTTCTTT
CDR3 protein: CATSDYRGHEAFF

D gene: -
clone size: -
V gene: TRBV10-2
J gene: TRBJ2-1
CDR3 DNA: TGCGCCAGCAGTGGGGCGGGTGAGCAGTTCTTC
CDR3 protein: CASSGAGEQFF

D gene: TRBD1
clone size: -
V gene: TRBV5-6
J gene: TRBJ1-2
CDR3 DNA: TGTGCCAGCAGCTTTGGTGACAGGGGCAGCTACACCTTC
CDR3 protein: CASSFGDRGSYTF

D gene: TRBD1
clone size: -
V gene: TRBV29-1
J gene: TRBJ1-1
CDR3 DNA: TGCAGCGTGACAGACAGGGGCACTGAAGCTTTCTTT
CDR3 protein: CSVTDRGTEAFF

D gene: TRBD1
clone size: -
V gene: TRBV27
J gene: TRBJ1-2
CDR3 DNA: TGTGCCAGCAGTTTAAACAGGGGGGACCGCTACACCTTC
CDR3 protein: CASSLNRGDRYTF

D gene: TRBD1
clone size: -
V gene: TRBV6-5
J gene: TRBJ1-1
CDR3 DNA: TGTGCCAGCGCGACGGACAGGAGGACTTTCTTT
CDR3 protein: CASATDRRTFF

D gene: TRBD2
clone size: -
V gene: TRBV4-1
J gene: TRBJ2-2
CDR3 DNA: TGCGCCAGCAGCCAAGGCGCGGGGGGGCCCGAGGAGCTGTTTTTT
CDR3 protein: CASSQGAGGPEELFF